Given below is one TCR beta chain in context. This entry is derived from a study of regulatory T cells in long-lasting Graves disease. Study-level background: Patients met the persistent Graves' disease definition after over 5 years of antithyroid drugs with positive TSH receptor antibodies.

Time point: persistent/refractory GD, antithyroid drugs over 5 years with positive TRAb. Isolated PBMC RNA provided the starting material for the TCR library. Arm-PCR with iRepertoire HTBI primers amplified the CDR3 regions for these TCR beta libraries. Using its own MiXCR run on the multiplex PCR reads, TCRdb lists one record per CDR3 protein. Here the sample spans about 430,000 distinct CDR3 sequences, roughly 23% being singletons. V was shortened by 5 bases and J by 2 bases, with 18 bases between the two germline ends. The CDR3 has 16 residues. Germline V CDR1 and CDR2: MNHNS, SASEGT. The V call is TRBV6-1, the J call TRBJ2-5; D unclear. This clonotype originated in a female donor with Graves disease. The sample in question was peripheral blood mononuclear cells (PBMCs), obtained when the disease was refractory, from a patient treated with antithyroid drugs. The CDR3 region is CASSTPRAYQQETQYF. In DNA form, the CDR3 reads TGTGCCAGCAGTACACCCCGGGCGTATCAACAAGAGACCCAGTACTTC.